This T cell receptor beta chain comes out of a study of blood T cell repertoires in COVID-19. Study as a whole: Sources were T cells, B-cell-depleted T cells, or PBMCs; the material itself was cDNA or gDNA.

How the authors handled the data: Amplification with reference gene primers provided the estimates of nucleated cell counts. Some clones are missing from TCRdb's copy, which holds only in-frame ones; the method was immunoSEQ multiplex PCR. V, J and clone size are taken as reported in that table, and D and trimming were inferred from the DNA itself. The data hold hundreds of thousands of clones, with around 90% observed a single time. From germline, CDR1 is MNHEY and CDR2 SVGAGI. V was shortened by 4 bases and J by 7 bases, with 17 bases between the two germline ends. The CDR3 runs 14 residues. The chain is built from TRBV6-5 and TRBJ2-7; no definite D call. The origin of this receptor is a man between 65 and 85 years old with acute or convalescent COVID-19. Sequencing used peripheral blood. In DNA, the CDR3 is TGTGCCAGCAGTTTTGCTGAGTACAGTAAAGAGCAGTACTTC. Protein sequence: CASSFAEYSKEQYF.